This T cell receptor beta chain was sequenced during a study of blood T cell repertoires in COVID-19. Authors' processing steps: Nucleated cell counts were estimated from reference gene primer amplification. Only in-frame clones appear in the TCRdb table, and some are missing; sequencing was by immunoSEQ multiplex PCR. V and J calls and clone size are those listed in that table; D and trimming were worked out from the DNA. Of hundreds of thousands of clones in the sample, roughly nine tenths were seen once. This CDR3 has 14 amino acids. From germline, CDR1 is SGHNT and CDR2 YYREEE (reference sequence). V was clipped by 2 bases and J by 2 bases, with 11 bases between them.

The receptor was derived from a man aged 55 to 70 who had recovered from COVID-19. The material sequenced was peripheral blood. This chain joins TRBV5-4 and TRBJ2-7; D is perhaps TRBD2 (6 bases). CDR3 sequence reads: CASSLGGPAYEQYF. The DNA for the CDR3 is TGTGCCAGCAGCTTAGGAGGGCCAGCCTACGAGCAGTACTTC.